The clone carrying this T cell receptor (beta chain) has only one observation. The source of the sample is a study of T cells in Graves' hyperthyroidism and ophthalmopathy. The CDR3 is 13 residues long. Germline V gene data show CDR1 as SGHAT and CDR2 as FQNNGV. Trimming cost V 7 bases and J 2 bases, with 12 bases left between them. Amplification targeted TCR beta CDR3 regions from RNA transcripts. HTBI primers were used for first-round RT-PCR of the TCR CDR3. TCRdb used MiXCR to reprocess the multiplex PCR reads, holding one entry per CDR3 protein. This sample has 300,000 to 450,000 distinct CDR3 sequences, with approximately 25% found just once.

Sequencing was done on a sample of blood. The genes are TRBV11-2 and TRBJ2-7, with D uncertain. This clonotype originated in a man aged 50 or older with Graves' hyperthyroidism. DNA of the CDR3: TGTGCCAGCACCCTCCCAGGACCCTACGAGCAGTACTTC. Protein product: CASTLPGPYEQYF. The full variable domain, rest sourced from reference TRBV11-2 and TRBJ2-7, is EAGVAQSPRYKIIEKRQSVAFWCNPISGHATLYWYQQILGQGPKLLIQFQNNGVVDDSQLPKDRFSAERLKGVDSTLKIQPAKLEDSAVYLCASTLPGPYEQYFGPGTRLTVT.